This T cell receptor beta chain was sequenced for a study of post-analysis software for immune sequencing data. Overall study findings and caveats: Higher frequency in patients than in controls was seen for 5 or 6 TRBV segments, with TRBV5-6, TRBV5-1 and TRBV20-1 among them.

From germline, CDR1 is LNHDA and CDR2 SQIVND (reference sequence). Trimming left V 5 bases short and J 7 bases short, with 20 bases between. This CDR3 is 15 amino acids long. Notes on this clonotype: Its antigen is not identified.

Incorporated into the TCR beta cDNA libraries were unique molecular identifiers, which served to reduce PCR and sequencing biases. Out of roughly 0.95 to 11 million T cells, 470,000 or so cDNA molecules were generated. TCRdb re-called the PCR reads through MiXCR, storing one row per CDR3 protein. Of roughly 650,000 distinct CDR3 sequences in the sample, 55% to 60% were seen once. Input material: blood. This receptor was taken from a girl aged 2 to 9 with multiple sclerosis. V gene TRBV19 combines with J gene TRBJ2-5; D possibly corresponds to TRBD1 (6 bases). CDR3 DNA sequence: TGTGCCAGTAGTTCCGGACAGTACGCCCTACGGACCCAGTACTTC. This encodes CASSSGQYALRTQYF.